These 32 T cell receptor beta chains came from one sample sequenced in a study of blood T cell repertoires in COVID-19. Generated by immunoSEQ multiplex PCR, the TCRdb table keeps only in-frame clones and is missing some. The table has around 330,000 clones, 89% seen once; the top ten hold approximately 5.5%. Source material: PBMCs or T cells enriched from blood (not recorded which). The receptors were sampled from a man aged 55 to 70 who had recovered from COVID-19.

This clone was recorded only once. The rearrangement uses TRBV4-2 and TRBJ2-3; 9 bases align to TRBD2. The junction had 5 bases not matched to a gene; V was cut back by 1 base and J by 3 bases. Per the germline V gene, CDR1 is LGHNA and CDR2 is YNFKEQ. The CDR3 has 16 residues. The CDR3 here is CASSQAAGGGTDTQYF. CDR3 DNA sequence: TGTGCCAGCAGCCAAGCAGCGGGAGGAGGGACAGATACGCAGTATTTT.

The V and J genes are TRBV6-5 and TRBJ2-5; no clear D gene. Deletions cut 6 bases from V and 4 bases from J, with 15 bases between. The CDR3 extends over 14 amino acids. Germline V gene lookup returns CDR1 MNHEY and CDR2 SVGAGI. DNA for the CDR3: TGTGCCAGCAGCTCTAGTTTCGGTGGAGAGACCCAGTACTTC. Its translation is CASSSSFGGETQYF.

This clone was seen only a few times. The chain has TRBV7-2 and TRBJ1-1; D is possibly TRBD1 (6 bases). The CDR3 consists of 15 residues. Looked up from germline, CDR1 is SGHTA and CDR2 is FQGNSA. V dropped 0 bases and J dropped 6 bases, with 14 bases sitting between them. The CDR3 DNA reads TGTGCCAGCAGCTTAGCGCTCGGGGGGCCGGCTGAAGCTTTCTTT. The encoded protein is CASSLALGGPAEAFF. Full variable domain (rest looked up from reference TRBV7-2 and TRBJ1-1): GAGVSQSPSNKVTEKGKDVELRCDPISGHTALYWYRQSLGQGLEFLIYFQGNSAPDKSGLPSDRFSAERTGGSVSTLTIQRTQQEDSAVYLCASSLALGGPAEAFFGQGTRLTVV.

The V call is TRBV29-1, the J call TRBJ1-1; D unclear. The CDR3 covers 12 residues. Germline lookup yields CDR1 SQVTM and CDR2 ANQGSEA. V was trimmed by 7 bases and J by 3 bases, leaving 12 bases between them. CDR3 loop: CSAAHRDTEAFF. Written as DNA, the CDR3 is TGCAGCGCTGCCCATCGGGACACTGAAGCTTTCTTT. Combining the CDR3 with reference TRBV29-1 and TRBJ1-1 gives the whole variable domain SAVISQKPSRDICQRGTSLTIQCQVDSQVTMMFWYRQQPGQSLTLIATANQGSEATYESGFVIDKFPISRPNLTFSTLTVSNMSPEDSSIYLCSAAHRDTEAFFGQGTRLTVV.

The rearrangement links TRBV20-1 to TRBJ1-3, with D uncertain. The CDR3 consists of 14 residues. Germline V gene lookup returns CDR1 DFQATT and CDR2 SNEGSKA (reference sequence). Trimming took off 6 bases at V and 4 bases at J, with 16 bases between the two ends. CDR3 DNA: TGCAGTGCAAGTGGTGGAGCGTCGGGAAACACCATATATTTT. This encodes CSASGGASGNTIYF.

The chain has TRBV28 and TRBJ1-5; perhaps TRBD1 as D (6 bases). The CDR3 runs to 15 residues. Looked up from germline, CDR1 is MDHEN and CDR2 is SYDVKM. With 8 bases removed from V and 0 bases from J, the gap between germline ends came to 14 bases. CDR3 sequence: CASSGDTYSNQPQHF. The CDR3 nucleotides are TGTGCCAGCTCCGGGGACACATATAGCAATCAGCCCCAGCATTTT.

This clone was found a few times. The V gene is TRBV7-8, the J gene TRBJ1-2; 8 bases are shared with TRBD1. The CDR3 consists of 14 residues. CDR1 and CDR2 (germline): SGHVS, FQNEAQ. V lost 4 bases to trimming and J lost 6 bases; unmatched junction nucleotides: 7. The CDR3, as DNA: TGTGCCAGCAGCTCCCAGACAGGGGACGATGGCTACACCTTC. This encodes CASSSQTGDDGYTF.

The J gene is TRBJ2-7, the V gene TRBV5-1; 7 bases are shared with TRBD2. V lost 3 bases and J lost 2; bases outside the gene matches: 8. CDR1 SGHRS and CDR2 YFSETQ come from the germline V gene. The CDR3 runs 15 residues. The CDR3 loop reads CASSWGGPPTYEQYF. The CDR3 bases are TGCGCCAGCAGCTGGGGGGGACCTCCGACCTACGAGCAGTACTTC.

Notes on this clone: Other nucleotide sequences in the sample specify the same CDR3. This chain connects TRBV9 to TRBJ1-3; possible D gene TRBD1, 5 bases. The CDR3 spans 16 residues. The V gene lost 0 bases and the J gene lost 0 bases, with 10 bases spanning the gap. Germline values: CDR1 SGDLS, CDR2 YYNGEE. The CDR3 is CASSVVGTGSGNTIYF. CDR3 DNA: TGTGCCAGCAGCGTAGTCGGAACAGGCTCTGGAAACACCATATATTTT.

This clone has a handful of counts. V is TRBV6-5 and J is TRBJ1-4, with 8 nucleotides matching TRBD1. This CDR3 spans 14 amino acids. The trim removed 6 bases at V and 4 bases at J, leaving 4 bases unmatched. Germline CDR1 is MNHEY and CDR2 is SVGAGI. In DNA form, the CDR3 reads TGTGCCAGCAGCACCGACAGGGGTAATGAAAAACTGTTTTTT. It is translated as CASSTDRGNEKLFF.

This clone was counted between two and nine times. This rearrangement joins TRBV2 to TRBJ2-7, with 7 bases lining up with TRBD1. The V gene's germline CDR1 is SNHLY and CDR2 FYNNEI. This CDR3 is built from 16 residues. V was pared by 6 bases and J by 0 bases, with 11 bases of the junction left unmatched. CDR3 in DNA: TGTGCCAGCAGAGATCCAGGGGGTCCAAACTCCTACGAGCAGTACTTC. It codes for CASRDPGGPNSYEQYF.

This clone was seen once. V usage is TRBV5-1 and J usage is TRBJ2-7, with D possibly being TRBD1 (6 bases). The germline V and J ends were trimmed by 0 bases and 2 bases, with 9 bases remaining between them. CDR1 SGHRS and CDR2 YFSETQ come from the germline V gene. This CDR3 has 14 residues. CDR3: CASSLEQGTYEQYF. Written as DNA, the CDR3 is TGCGCCAGCAGCTTGGAACAGGGTACCTACGAGCAGTACTTC.

The CDR3 DNA sequence: TGCGCCAGCAGCTTGACAGGGAGGGGGATCCCCTACGAGCAGTACTTC. Translating it yields CASSLTGRGIPYEQYF. The chain couples TRBV5-1 to TRBJ2-7, with D perhaps TRBD2 (7 bases). The CDR3 sequence is 16 residues long. V was trimmed by 1 base and J by 2 bases, leaving 16 bases between them. From germline, CDR1 is SGHRS and CDR2 YFSETQ.

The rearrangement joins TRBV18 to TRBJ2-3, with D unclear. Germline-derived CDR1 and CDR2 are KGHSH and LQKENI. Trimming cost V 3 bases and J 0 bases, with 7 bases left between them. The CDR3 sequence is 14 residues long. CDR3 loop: CASSPSPSTDTQYF. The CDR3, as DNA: TGTGCCAGCTCACCCTCTCCTAGCACAGATACGCAGTATTTT.

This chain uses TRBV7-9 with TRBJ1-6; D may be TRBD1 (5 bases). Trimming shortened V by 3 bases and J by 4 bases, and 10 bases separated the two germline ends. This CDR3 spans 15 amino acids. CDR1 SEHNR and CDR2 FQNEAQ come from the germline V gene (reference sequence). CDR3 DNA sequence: TGTGCCAGCAGCTTGACGCGACAGTATAATTCACCCCTCCACTTT. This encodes CASSLTRQYNSPLHF.

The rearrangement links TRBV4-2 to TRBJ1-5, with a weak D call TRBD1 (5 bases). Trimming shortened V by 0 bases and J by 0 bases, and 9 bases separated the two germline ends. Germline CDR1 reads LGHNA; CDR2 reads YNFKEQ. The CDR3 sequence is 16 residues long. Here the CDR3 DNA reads TGTGCCAGCAGCCAAGACAGACAGTATAGCAATCAGCCCCAGCATTTT. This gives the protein CASSQDRQYSNQPQHF.

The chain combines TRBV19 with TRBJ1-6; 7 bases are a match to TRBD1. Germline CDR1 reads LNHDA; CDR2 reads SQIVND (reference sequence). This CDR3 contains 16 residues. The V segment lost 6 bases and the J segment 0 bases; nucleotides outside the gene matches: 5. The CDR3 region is CASRPTGSSYNSPLHF. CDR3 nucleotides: TGTGCCAGTAGACCGACAGGGAGCTCCTATAATTCACCCCTCCACTTT. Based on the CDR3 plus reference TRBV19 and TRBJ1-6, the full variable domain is DGGITQSPKYLFRKEGQNVTLSCEQNLNHDAMYWYRQDPGQGLRLIYYSQIVNDFQKGDIAEGYSVSREKKESFPLTVTSAQKNPTAFYLCASRPTGSSYNSPLHFGNGTRLTVT.

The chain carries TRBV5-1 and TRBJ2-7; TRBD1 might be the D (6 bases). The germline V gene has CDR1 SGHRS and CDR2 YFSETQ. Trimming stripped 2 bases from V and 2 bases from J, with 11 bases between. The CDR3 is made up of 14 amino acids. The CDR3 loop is CASSFEDSTYEQYF. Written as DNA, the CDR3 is TGCGCCAGCAGCTTTGAGGACAGTACCTACGAGCAGTACTTC.

The CDR3 sequence is CATSPGGQGHQPQHF. In nucleotides, the CDR3 is TGTGCCACCAGCCCAGGGGGACAGGGGCATCAGCCCCAGCATTTT. The V and J genes are TRBV24-1 and TRBJ1-5, with 10 positions matching TRBD1. The CDR3 extends over 15 amino acids. Losses at the gene ends were 7 bases for V and 5 bases for J; bases not matched to a gene: 7. CDR1 is KGHDR and CDR2 is SFDVKD in the germline V gene.

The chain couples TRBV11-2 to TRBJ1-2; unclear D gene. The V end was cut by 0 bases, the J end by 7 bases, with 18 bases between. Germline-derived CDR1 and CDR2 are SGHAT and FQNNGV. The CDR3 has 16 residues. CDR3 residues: CASSLDLIGNDRGYTF. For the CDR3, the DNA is TGTGCCAGCAGCTTAGATCTCATCGGGAATGATCGTGGCTACACCTTC. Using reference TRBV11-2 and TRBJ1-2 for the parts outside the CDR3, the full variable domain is EAGVAQSPRYKIIEKRQSVAFWCNPISGHATLYWYQQILGQGPKLLIQFQNNGVVDDSQLPKDRFSAERLKGVDSTLKIQPAKLEDSAVYLCASSLDLIGNDRGYTFGSGTRLTVV.

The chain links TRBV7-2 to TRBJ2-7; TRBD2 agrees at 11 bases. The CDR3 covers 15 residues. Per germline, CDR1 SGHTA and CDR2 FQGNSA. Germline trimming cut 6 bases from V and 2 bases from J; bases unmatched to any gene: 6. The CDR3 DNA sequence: TGTGCCAGCAGTTCCGGGACTAGCGGAACCTACGAGCAGTACTTC. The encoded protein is CASSSGTSGTYEQYF. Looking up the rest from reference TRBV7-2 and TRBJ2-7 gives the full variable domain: GAGVSQSPSNKVTEKGKDVELRCDPISGHTALYWYRQSLGQGLEFLIYFQGNSAPDKSGLPSDRFSAERTGGSVSTLTIQRTQQEDSAVYLCASSSGTSGTYEQYFGPGTRLTVT.

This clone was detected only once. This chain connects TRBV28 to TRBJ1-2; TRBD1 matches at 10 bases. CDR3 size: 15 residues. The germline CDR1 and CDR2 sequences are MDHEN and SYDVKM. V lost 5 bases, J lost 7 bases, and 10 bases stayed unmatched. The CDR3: CASSLNRQGALGYTF. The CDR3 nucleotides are TGTGCCAGCAGTCTAAACCGACAGGGGGCGCTTGGCTACACCTTC.

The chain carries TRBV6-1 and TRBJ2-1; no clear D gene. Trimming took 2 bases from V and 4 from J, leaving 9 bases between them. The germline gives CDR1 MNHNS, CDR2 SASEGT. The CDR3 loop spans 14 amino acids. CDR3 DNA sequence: TGTGCCAGCAGTGAAATAGTCCGGTACAATGAGCAGTTCTTC. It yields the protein CASSEIVRYNEQFF.

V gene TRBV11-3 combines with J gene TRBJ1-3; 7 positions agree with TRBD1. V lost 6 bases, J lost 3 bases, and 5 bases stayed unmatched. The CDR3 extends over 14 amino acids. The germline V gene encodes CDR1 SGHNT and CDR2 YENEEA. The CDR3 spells CASRQHRGGNTIYF. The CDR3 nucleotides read TGTGCCAGCAGGCAGCACAGGGGTGGAAACACCATATATTTT.

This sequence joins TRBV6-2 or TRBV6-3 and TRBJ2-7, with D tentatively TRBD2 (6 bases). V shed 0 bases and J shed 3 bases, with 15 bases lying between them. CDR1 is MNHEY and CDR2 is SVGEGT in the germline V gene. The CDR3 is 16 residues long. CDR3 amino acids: CASSYSDQRAYYEQYF. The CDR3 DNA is TGTGCCAGCAGTTACTCGGACCAGCGGGCTTACTACGAGCAGTACTTC.

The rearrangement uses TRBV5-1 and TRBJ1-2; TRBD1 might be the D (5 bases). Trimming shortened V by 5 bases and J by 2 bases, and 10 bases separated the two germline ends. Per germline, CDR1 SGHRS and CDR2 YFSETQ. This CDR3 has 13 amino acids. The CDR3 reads CASREGTNYGYTF. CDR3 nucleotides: TGCGCCAGCAGGGAGGGGACCAACTATGGCTACACCTTC.

The CDR3 DNA reads TGTGCCAGCGGAAACAGGGGAACCTACGAGCAGTACTTC. Translation gives CASGNRGTYEQYF. The V and J genes are TRBV2 and TRBJ2-7; 7 positions match TRBD1. The CDR3 is 13 amino acids. V gave up 8 bases and J gave up 2 bases; unmatched junction bases: 6. Looked up from germline, CDR1 is SNHLY and CDR2 is FYNNEI.

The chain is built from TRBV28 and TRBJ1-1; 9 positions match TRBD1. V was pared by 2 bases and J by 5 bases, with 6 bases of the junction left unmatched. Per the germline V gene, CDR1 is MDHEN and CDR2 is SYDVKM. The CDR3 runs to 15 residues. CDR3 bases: TGTGCCAGCAGTTTACCCACAGGGGGCAAAACTGAAGCTTTCTTT. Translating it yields CASSLPTGGKTEAFF.

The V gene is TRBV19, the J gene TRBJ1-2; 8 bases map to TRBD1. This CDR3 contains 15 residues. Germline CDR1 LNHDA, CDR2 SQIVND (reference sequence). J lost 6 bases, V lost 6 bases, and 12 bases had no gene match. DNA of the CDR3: TGTGCCAGTAGAATACGACAGGGGTCGGGAGATGGCTACACCTTC. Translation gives CASRIRQGSGDGYTF.

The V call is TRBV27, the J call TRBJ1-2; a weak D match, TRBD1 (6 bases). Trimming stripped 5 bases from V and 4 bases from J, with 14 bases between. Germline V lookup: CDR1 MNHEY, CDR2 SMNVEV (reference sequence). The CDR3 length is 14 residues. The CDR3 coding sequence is TGTGCCAGCAGTCTAAGTGGGGGCAGCTATGGCTACACCTTC. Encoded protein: CASSLSGGSYGYTF.

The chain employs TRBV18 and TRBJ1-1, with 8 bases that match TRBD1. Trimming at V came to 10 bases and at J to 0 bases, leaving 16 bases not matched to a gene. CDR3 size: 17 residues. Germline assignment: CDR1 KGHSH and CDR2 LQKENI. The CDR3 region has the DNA TGTGCCATCACCCAAAGGACAGGGCGGCCTATGAACACTGAAGCTTTCTTT. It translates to CAITQRTGRPMNTEAFF.

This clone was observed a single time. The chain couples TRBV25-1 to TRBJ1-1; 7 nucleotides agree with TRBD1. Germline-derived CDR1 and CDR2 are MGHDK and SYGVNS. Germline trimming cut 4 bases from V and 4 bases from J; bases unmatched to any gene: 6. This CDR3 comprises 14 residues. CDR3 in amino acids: CASSGRQGSTEAFF. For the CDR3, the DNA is TGTGCCAGCAGTGGAAGACAGGGTAGCACTGAAGCTTTCTTT.